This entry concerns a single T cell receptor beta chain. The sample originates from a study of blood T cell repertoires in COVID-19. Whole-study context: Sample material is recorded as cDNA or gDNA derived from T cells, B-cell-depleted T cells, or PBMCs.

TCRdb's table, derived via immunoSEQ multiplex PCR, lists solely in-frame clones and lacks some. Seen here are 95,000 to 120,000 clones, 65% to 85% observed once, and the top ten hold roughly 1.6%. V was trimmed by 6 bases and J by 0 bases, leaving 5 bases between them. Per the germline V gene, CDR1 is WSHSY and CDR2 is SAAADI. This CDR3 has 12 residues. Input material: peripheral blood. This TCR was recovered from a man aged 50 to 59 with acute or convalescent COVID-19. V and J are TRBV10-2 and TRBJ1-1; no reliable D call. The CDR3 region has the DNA TGCGCCAGCAGGGCATTGAACACTGAAGCTTTCTTT. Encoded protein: CASRALNTEAFF.